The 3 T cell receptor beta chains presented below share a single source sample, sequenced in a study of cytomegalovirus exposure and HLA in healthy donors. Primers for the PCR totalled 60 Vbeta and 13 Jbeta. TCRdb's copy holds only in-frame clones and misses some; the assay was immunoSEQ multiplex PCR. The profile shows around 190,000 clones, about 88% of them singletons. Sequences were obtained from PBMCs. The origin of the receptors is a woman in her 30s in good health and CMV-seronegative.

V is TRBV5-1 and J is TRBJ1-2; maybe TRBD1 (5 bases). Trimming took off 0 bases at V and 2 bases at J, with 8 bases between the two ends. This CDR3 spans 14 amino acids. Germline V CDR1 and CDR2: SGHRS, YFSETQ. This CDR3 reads CASSLEGRNYGYTF. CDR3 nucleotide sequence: TGCGCCAGCAGCTTGGAGGGGAGGAACTATGGCTACACCTTC.

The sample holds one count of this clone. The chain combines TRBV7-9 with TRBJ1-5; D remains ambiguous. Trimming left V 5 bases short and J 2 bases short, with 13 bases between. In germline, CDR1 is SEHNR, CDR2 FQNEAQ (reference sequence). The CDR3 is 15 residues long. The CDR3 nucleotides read TGTGCCAGCAGCGCCGAGGGCCAGGGCAATCAGCCCCAGCATTTT. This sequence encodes CASSAEGQGNQPQHF.

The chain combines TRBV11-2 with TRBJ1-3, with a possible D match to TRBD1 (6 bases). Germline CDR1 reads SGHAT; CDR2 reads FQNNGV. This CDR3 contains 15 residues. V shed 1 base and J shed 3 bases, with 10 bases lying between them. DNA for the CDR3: TGTGCCAGCAGCTTAGCCCGGACAGTTGGAAACACCATATATTTT. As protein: CASSLARTVGNTIYF.